This TCR beta chain was sequenced in a study of early T cells in non-severe SARS-CoV-2 infection (dated by TCRdb to the early 2020s). About the full investigation: Bulk RNA from unsorted whole blood was used for TCR sequencing, so alpha and beta chains could not be paired.

Study-wide findings and limitations: VDJdb matching was skewed toward anti-spike CD8 responses and likely underestimated virus-specific expansions, missing private and CD4 specificities.

On this clonotype itself: Its antigen specificity is not known. No base quality values were provided; no much bigger clone lies one nucleotide off.

Library generation was performed with 5' RACE. The sequencer was a NextSeq 500. To correct for sequencing error and PCR bias, the TCR library protocol tagged individual cDNA molecules with unique molecular identifiers. Sequencing covered both TCR alpha and beta chains, and within each sample the abundances of alpha and beta sequences were tightly co-correlated. As for the original processing: Decombinator V4 was used to perform V gene, J gene and CDR3 annotation of TCR sequences. Expanded TCRs were defined as changing significantly between any two time points under a Poisson model with p below 0.0001. Abundances of TCRs were expressed as counts per million after normalisation to the total number of TCRs sequenced in each sample. TRAV1-2 paired with TRAJ12, TRAJ20 or TRAJ33 defined MAIT TCRs, while TRAV10 paired with TRAJ18 defined iNKT TCRs. VDJdb, accessed on 1 November 2021, was searched for TCRs annotated for CMV, EBV and SARS-CoV-2, and TCRs annotated for more than one antigen were excluded. TCRdb itself trimmed the public reads at Q25 with fastp, ran MiXCR and retained productive beta chains. Identical CDR3 proteins give one entry, which carries the most common genes and DNA. In this record, the V and J calls reflect TCRdb's handling and not the investigators' own analysis. The sample table lists 25,000 to 35,000 distinct CDR3 sequences, 5.1% of them with a count of one. The ten largest clonotypes hold about 2.5% of the sample.

Cut back by 4 bases and 0 bases, the V and J ends lie 11 bases apart. CDR3 length: 14 amino acids, cysteine to phenylalanine. The sequence is cut down to CDR3 DNA, 42 bases in frame from base 1. The germline V gene yields SQVTM for CDR1 and ANQGSEA for CDR2. The study was a case-control design nested within a healthcare worker cohort in London, UK, with weekly nasopharyngeal swab PCR tests and blood sampling. Healthcare workers were enrolled in the week of the UK lockdown, from 23 to 31 March 2020, and were followed every week for up to roughly 15 weeks. The receptor's source is an adult who was a healthcare worker with PCR-confirmed SARS-CoV-2 infection or an uninfected control (not recorded which). Sequenced material: whole blood. The V and J genes are TRBV29-1 and TRBJ2-3; the D gene identity is not certain. At the DNA level, the sequence is TGCAGCGTTGCGTCTAGATTGAGCACAGATACGCAGTATTTT. The encoded protein is CSVASRLSTDTQYF.